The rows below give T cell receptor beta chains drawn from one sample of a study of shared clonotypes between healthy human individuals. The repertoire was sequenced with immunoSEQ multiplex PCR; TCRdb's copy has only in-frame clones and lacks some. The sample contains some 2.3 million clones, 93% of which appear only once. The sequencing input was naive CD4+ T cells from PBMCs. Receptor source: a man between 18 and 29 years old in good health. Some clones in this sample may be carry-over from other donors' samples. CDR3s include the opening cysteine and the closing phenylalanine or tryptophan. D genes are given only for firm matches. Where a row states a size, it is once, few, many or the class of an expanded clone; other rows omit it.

TGTGCCAGCAGCCCGGGACAGAGCTCCTACAATGAGCAGTTCTTC	CASSPGQSSYNEQFF	TRBV5-4	-	TRBD1	TRBJ2-1
TGTGCCAGCAGCGTAGGGCCTAGCGCTATCTACAATGAGCAGTTCTTC	CASSVGPSAIYNEQFF	TRBV9	-	-	TRBJ2-1
TGTGCCAGCAGCCGATCGACGGCGGCTAACTATGGCTACACCTTC	CASSRSTAANYGYTF	TRBV7-2	-	-	TRBJ1-2
TGTGCCAGCACCTCTAGCGGGAATTTTGCCGAGCAGTACTTC	CASTSSGNFAEQYF	TRBV28	-	TRBD2	TRBJ2-7
TGTGCCAGCAGTCCTCAGACAGGATATGGCTACACCTTC	CASSPQTGYGYTF	TRBV27	once	-	TRBJ1-2
TGTGCCAGCTCACCCAGGGAAGTAGATACGCAGTATTTT	CASSPREVDTQYF	TRBV18	-	-	TRBJ2-3
TGTGCCATCAGTGAGTCGGAGACTTACAATGAGCAGTTCTTC	CAISESETYNEQFF	TRBV10-3	-	-	TRBJ2-1
TGTGCCAGCAGCTTAGATTTCCGGTACAGGTCGGCCGAGAACTATGGCTACACCTTC	CASSLDFRYRSAENYGYTF	TRBV7-2	-	-	TRBJ1-2
TGCAGTGCTGGAAGAGGACAGCAGAAGTACTTC	CSAGRGQQKYF	TRBV20-1	-	-	TRBJ2-7
TGTGCCAGTAGTATATTTAGCGGGAGGGCCGGTGAGCAGTTCTTC	CASSIFSGRAGEQFF	TRBV19	-	TRBD2	TRBJ2-1